The T cell receptor (beta chain) under discussion was sequenced for a study of Ad26.COV2.S vaccination and SARS-CoV-2 variants. The study, taken as a whole, reports: Substantial breadth was reported for post-vaccination spike-specific CD8+ and CD4+ T cells.

Details on this clone: Antigen: not known.

Treatment defined: roughly 18 received Ad26.COV2.S at low or high dose, single or two shots; roughly five received placebo; per-sample allocation not given. The study sampled participants on day 63 after the first vaccine or placebo injection. Germline CDR1 is KGHSH and CDR2 is LQKENI. The V end was cut by 1 base, the J end by 3 bases, with 22 bases between. The CDR3 loop spans 19 amino acids. The data were produced by immunoSEQ multiplex PCR, yet TCRdb's version contains in-frame clones alone and is incomplete. The sample records under 400,000 clones, about nine tenths being singletons. V gene TRBV18 combines with J gene TRBJ1-5; the D gene is possibly TRBD1 (6 bases). Sequencing was performed on peripheral blood, taken in a trial of Ad26.COV2.S vaccine versus placebo. The source of this sequence is a person aged 18 to 65 who received the Ad26.COV2.S COVID-19 vaccine or a placebo. CDR3 in amino acids: CASSPLVYRARGANQPQHF. Written as DNA, the CDR3 is TGTGCCAGCTCACCACTGGTCTACAGGGCGAGGGGAGCCAATCAGCCCCAGCATTTT.